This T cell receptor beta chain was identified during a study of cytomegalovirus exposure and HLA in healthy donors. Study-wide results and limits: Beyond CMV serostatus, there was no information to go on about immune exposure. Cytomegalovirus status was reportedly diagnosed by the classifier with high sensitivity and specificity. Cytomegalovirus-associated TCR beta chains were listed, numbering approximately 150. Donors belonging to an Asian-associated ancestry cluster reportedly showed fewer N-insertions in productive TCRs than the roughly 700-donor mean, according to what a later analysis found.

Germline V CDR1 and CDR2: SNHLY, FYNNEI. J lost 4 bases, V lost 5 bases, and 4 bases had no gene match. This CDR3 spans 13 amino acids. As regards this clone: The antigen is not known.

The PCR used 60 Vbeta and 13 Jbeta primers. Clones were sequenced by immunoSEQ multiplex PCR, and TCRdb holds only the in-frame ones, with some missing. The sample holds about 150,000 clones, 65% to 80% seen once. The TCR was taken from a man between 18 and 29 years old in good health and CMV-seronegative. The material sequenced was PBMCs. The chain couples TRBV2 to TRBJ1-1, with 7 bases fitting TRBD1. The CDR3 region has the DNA TGTGCCAGCAGTCCGACAGGGCCCACTGAAGCTTTCTTT. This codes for CASSPTGPTEAFF.